These T cell receptor beta chains were read from a single sample in a study of cytotoxic CD8 clonotypes in ibrutinib-treated CLL. TCRdb's table, derived via immunoSEQ multiplex PCR, lists solely in-frame clones and lacks some. The data hold tens of thousands of clones, with around 69% observed a single time. The sample in question was PBMCs, obtained at disease progression, from a patient treated with ibrutinib. The receptors originated from a human donor with chronic lymphocytic leukemia. Both conserved end residues are part of each CDR3. The D gene is left open where the match is weak. Some rows mark clone size as missing; the rest say once, few, many or name a class of expanded clone.

D: .; size: .; J: TRBJ2-5; V: TRBV19; CDR3: CASSMEEDITVASQETQYF
D: TRBD1; size: .; J: TRBJ1-1; V: TRBV7-9; CDR3: CASSPAYKGAQAFF
D: .; size: .; J: TRBJ2-5; V: TRBV5-6; CDR3: CASSSYGPVVEETQYF
D: .; size: few; J: TRBJ1-2; V: TRBV5-4; CDR3: CASSLELEYGYTF
D: .; size: once; J: TRBJ1-2; V: TRBV5-1; CDR3: CASSPRHGVYGYTF
D: .; size: .; J: TRBJ1-1; V: TRBV5-1; CDR3: CASSPRTPGDTEAFF
D: .; size: .; J: TRBJ1-5; V: TRBV6-1; CDR3: CASSEMGTGIQPQHF
D: .; size: few; J: TRBJ2-7; V: TRBV30; CDR3: CAWSPDPYEQYF
D: TRBD1; size: few; J: TRBJ1-6; V: TRBV27; CDR3: CASSSGQSNSPLHF
D: .; size: .; J: TRBJ1-4; V: TRBV7-8; CDR3: CASSLLGIPGKLFF
D: .; size: medium-sized; J: TRBJ1-1; V: TRBV5-1; CDR3: CASSLLGSEAFF
D: .; size: few; J: TRBJ2-3; V: TRBV6-4; CDR3: CASSDSPTDTQYF
D: .; size: .; J: TRBJ2-5; V: TRBV10-3; CDR3: CAISESGEIETQYF
D: .; size: .; J: TRBJ1-1; V: TRBV29-1; CDR3: CSALVNTEAFF
D: TRBD1; size: .; J: TRBJ1-2; V: TRBV19; CDR3: CASSIGGGGQSGYTF
D: TRBD1; size: .; J: TRBJ2-7; V: TRBV19; CDR3: CASSPNRGYEQYF
D: TRBD1; size: few; J: TRBJ2-2; V: TRBV5-1; CDR3: CASSRDRGLAGELFF
D: .; size: once; J: TRBJ2-7; V: TRBV5-1; CDR3: CASSLLNGEQYF